Each of the 15 T cell receptor beta chains below was sequenced from the same sample in a study of blood T cell repertoires in COVID-19. Assay: immunoSEQ multiplex PCR; the TCRdb copy retains only in-frame clones and omits some. Counted here are approximately 250,000 clones, 86% occurring once; the ten biggest clones make up 5% to 6%. Sequencing used peripheral blood. These receptors were taken from a woman aged 80 or over with COVID-19, enrolled during active disease.

The chain uses TRBV3-1 (or the pseudogene TRBV3-2) and TRBJ1-2; possibly TRBD1 for D (6 bases). This CDR3 has 16 residues. Trimming removed 0 bases from V and 7 bases from J, with 18 bases in between. Germline-derived CDR1 and CDR2 are LGHDT and YNNKEL (reference sequence). The CDR3 nucleotides are TGTGCCAGCAGCCAAGATTCGTACAGGGCAACGGTTGGCTACACCTTC. Encoded protein: CASSQDSYRATVGYTF.

V and J are TRBV7-3 and TRBJ2-3; 10 bases map to TRBD1. Per germline, CDR1 SGHTA and CDR2 FQGTGA. CDR3 length equals 16 residues. After removal of 2 bases from V and 3 bases from J, the junction contained 5 bases not matched to a gene. The CDR3 spells CASSLWDRGATDTQYF. The CDR3 nucleotides are TGTGCCAGCAGCTTATGGGACAGGGGAGCTACAGATACGCAGTATTTT. The full variable domain, its missing parts supplied by reference TRBV7-3 and TRBJ2-3, is GAGVSQTPSNKVTEKGKYVELRCDPISGHTALYWYRQSLGQGPEFLIYFQGTGAADDSGLPNDRFFAVRPEGSVSTLKIQRTERGDSAVYLCASSLWDRGATDTQYFGPGTRLTVL.

V usage is TRBV5-5 and J usage is TRBJ1-4, with 7 bases matching TRBD1. With V trimmed by 2 bases and J by 1 base, 5 bases remained unmatched. This CDR3 comprises 16 residues. From germline, CDR1 is SGHKS and CDR2 YYEKEE (reference sequence). Here the CDR3 reads CASSFRQGGTNEKLFF. The DNA for the CDR3 is TGTGCCAGCAGCTTCCGACAGGGAGGAACTAATGAAAAACTGTTTTTT.

This sequence joins TRBV5-8 and TRBJ1-2; D unresolved. Germline V CDR1 and CDR2: SGHTS, YDEGEE. V lost 0 bases and J 0 bases, leaving 6 bases between the germline ends. The CDR3 sequence is 14 residues long. The CDR3 coding sequence is TGTGCCAGCAGCTTGGGCAGGACTAACTATGGCTACACCTTC. This gives the protein CASSLGRTNYGYTF.

This clone was seen just once. J is TRBJ2-1 and V is TRBV10-1; 10 positions agree with TRBD1. CDR1 is WNHNN and CDR2 is SYGVQD in the germline V gene (reference sequence). V dropped 0 bases and J dropped 7; count of bases not matched to a gene: 9. The CDR3 sequence is 17 residues long. The CDR3 DNA follows: TGCGCCAGCAGTGAGTCGAAAGCCGGACAGGGGGGAAATGAGCAGTTCTTC. Translating gives CASSESKAGQGGNEQFF.

The chain carries TRBV7-2 and TRBJ1-2; D call uncertain. The V end lost 2 bases, the J end lost 9 bases, and 22 bases lay between the germline ends. This CDR3 has 16 amino acids. Germline V gene lookup returns CDR1 SGHTA and CDR2 FQGNSA. CDR3 nucleotide sequence: TGTGCCAGCAGCTTAATTCTTGGGTTCGCGGATTTACGCTACACCTTC. It specifies CASSLILGFADLRYTF. Based on the CDR3 plus reference TRBV7-2 and TRBJ1-2, the full variable domain is GAGVSQSPSNKVTEKGKDVELRCDPISGHTALYWYRQSLGQGLEFLIYFQGNSAPDKSGLPSDRFSAERTGGSVSTLTIQRTQQEDSAVYLCASSLILGFADLRYTFGSGTRLTVV.

The chain carries TRBV7-3 and TRBJ2-2; 9 positions agree with TRBD2. Trimming cost V 6 bases and J 0 bases; bases outside gene matches: 8. CDR3 length: 17 amino acids. CDR1 and CDR2 (germline): SGHTA, FQGTGA. Here the CDR3 reads CASSRRTSAANTGELFF. Written as DNA, the CDR3 is TGTGCCAGCAGTCGTAGGACTAGCGCCGCGAACACCGGGGAGCTGTTTTTT.

V is TRBV7-2 and J is TRBJ2-2, with no clear D. This CDR3 spans 13 amino acids. V lost 4 bases and J lost 0, with 3 bases in between. The germline V gene has CDR1 SGHTA and CDR2 FQGNSA. CDR3 protein: CASSYSNTGELFF. DNA of the CDR3: TGTGCCAGCAGCTACTCGAACACCGGGGAGCTGTTTTTT.

V gene TRBV4-2 combines with J gene TRBJ2-3; TRBD2 is a possible D gene (5 bases). This CDR3 has 16 amino acids. The V end lost 0 bases, the J end lost 2 bases, and 12 bases lay between the germline ends. Germline CDR1 reads LGHNA; CDR2 reads YNFKEQ. CDR3 sequence: CASSQDPGINTDTQYF. CDR3 nucleotides: TGTGCCAGCAGCCAAGACCCCGGGATAAACACAGATACGCAGTATTTT.

This rearrangement joins TRBV28 to TRBJ1-5, with D possibly matching TRBD1 (6 bases). The CDR3 extends over 15 amino acids. The V end lost 2 bases, the J end lost 5 bases, and 13 bases lay between the germline ends. Germline V gene lookup returns CDR1 MDHEN and CDR2 SYDVKM. Written as DNA, the CDR3 is TGTGCCAGCAGTTTAGAACAGGGTAGGGATCAGCCCCAGCATTTT. Protein product: CASSLEQGRDQPQHF.

The rearrangement joins TRBV27 to TRBJ1-2; 8 nucleotides align to TRBD1. Germline trimming cut 0 bases from V and 7 bases from J; bases unmatched to any gene: 7. Germline V CDR1 and CDR2: MNHEY, SMNVEV (reference sequence). This CDR3 contains 15 residues. This chain's CDR3 is CASSLSRRGQAGYTF. CDR3 nucleotides: TGTGCCAGCAGTTTATCACGCAGGGGGCAAGCTGGCTACACCTTC.

The chain recombines TRBV3-1 (or the pseudogene TRBV3-2) with TRBJ2-1; 7 positions match TRBD2. The germline CDR1 and CDR2 sequences are LGHDT and YNNKEL (reference sequence). With 4 bases clipped from V and 3 bases from J, the junction kept 6 bases outside the gene matches. The CDR3 covers 15 residues. CDR3 region: CASSPTAGSYNEQFF. The CDR3 DNA is TGTGCCAGCAGCCCCACAGCGGGGAGCTACAATGAGCAGTTCTTC.

The chain couples TRBV7-9 to TRBJ1-2, with 7 positions matching TRBD1. Germline CDR1 reads SEHNR; CDR2 reads FQNEAQ (reference sequence). The V and J ends lost 1 base and 2 bases, in that order; junction bases with no gene match: 7. The CDR3 has 16 residues. CDR3 in amino acids: CASSLVVTGRNYGYTF. The CDR3, as DNA: TGTGCCAGCAGCTTAGTCGTGACAGGGAGGAACTATGGCTACACCTTC.

The gene calls are TRBV13 and TRBJ2-2; the D is unclear. The length of the CDR3 is 14 residues. In germline, CDR1 is PRHDT, CDR2 FYEKMQ (reference sequence). V lost 2 bases and J 2 bases, leaving 6 bases between the germline ends. CDR3 region: CASSLTVNTGELFF. The CDR3 bases are TGTGCCAGCAGCTTAACAGTCAACACCGGGGAGCTGTTTTTT. Based on the CDR3 plus reference TRBV13 and TRBJ2-2, the full variable domain is AAGVIQSPRHLIKEKRETATLKCYPIPRHDTVYWYQQGPGQDPQFLISFYEKMQSDKGSIPDRFSAQQFSDYHSELNMSSLELGDSALYFCASSLTVNTGELFFGEGSRLTVL.

The chain recombines TRBV18 with TRBJ1-1; the match to TRBD1 covers 7 bases. The junction had 7 bases not matched to a gene; V was cut back by 5 bases and J by 4 bases. CDR3 length: 14 residues. Per germline, CDR1 KGHSH and CDR2 LQKENI. CDR3 amino acids: CASSAGTATTEAFF. In nucleotides, the CDR3 is TGTGCCAGCTCAGCCGGGACAGCGACCACTGAAGCTTTCTTT. Variable domain in full (rest from reference TRBV18 and TRBJ1-1): NAGVMQNPRHLVRRRGQEARLRCSPMKGHSHVYWYRQLPEEGLKFMVYLQKENIIDESGMPKERFSAEFPKEGPSILRIQQVVRGDSAAYFCASSAGTATTEAFFGQGTRLTVV.